The 28 T cell receptor beta chains below all came from one sample that was sequenced in a study of vaccination effects on CD4 cells after COVID-19. Sequencing in the ViraFEST assay came after antigen-specific CD4+ T cells had been expanded with viral peptide pools, which were used to stimulate PBMC. Once cultured for around 11 days, the cells underwent separation to obtain CD4+ T cells. Nucleocapsid antibodies stayed negative before and after vaccination, showing no earlier SARS-CoV-2 infection. These TCRs are of unknown antigen specificity. This table comes from immunoSEQ multiplex PCR, and its TCRdb copy is limited to in-frame clones, with some not included. The sample contains about 68,000 clones, about four fifths of which appear only once. This specimen was CD4+ T cells from PBMCs cultured with SARS-CoV-2 spike peptides, taken before COVID-19 vaccination. The receptors derive from a human donor who received a COVID-19 vaccine.

This chain uses TRBV5-1 with TRBJ1-3; D uncertain. The ends were cut back, 0 bases at V and 0 bases at J, with 7 bases in the middle. Germline V gene sequence: CDR1 SGHRS, CDR2 YFSETQ. This CDR3 contains 15 residues. This CDR3 is CASSLGPSSGNTIYF. DNA of the CDR3: TGCGCCAGCAGCTTGGGACCGAGCTCTGGAAACACCATATATTTT.

The chain recombines TRBV19 with TRBJ2-6; D is uncertain. Germline-derived CDR1 and CDR2 are LNHDA and SQIVND (reference sequence). The CDR3 runs to 14 residues. The V and J ends lost 4 bases and 2 bases respectively, with 6 bases between them. CDR3 sequence reads: CASSTLAGANVLTF. The CDR3 DNA is TGTGCCAGTAGTACTCTGGCTGGGGCCAACGTCCTGACTTTC.

There are a few counts of this clone. The rearrangement joins TRBV20-1 to TRBJ1-4, with 9 bases that match TRBD1. Germline V CDR1 and CDR2: DFQATT, SNEGSKA (reference sequence). The CDR3 totals 14 residues. Unmatched junction bases numbered 6, after V lost 3 bases and J lost 7 bases. The CDR3 bases are TGCAGTGCTAGTAAACAGGGGGCGCTTGAAAAACTGTTTTTT. This translates into CSASKQGALEKLFF.

The chain carries TRBV27 and TRBJ1-1; maybe TRBD1 (5 bases). This CDR3 is built from 14 residues. Trimming took off 6 bases at V and 0 bases at J, with 11 bases between the two ends. The germline V gene has CDR1 MNHEY and CDR2 SMNVEV (reference sequence). The CDR3: CASRGGILNTEAFF. CDR3 sequence (DNA): TGTGCCAGCAGGGGGGGAATACTGAACACTGAAGCTTTCTTT.

The chain carries TRBV2 and TRBJ1-6, with 7 bases identical to TRBD1. In germline, CDR1 is SNHLY, CDR2 FYNNEI. The CDR3 covers 13 residues. J was trimmed by 5 bases and V by 8 bases; bases with no gene match: 3. The CDR3 DNA is TGTGCCAGCTCGGGACAGAATAATTCACCCCTCCACTTT. Translated: CASSGQNNSPLHF.

This sequence joins TRBV11-2 and TRBJ2-1, with TRBD1 matching 8 bases. V shed 1 base and J 4 bases; nucleotides not matched to a gene: 9. Germline V gives CDR1 SGHAT, CDR2 FQNNGV. This CDR3 is built from 17 residues. For the CDR3, the DNA is TGTGCCAGCAGCTTAGCCCCTCCAGGGGGCCAATACAATGAGCAGTTCTTC. It encodes CASSLAPPGGQYNEQFF.

The chain combines TRBV6-6 with TRBJ2-5; D may be TRBD1 or TRBD2 (5 bases each). V was cut by 4 bases and J by 1 base, with 13 bases left in between. CDR3 size: 15 residues. Germline loops: CDR1 MNHNY, CDR2 SVGAGI (reference sequence). The CDR3, as DNA: TGTGCCAGCAGTTCCCAGGGTGGGAGCCAAGAGACCCAGTACTTC. The encoded protein is CASSSQGGSQETQYF.

The chain has TRBV6-4 and TRBJ1-6; 8 bases are shared with TRBD1. V was clipped by 6 bases and J by 10 bases; unmatched bases: 2. The CDR3 is 12 residues long. CDR1 is MRHNA and CDR2 is SNTAGT in the germline V gene. CDR3 bases: TGTGCCAGCAGGACAGGGGACTCACCCCTCCACTTT. Translating gives CASRTGDSPLHF.

The gene calls are TRBV28 and TRBJ2-6; D ambiguous. There are 13 residues in the CDR3. The V gene lost 6 bases and the J gene lost 2 bases, with 5 bases spanning the gap. Germline CDR1 MDHEN, CDR2 SYDVKM. In nucleotides, the CDR3 is TGTGCCAGCAGGCAGACTGGGGCCAACGTCCTGACTTTC. Its protein is CASRQTGANVLTF.

As concerns this clone: The junction departs from germline at one end; a sequencing error may be responsible. The chain has TRBV6-1 and TRBJ1-2, with a weak D call TRBD1 (6 bases). CDR3 length: 15 residues. Germline CDR1 is MNHNS and CDR2 is SASEGT. The CDR3 sequence: CASSEGDTQYYGYTF. The DNA for the CDR3 is TGTGCCAGCAGCGAAGGGGACACCCAATACTATGGCTACACCTTC.

The chain joins TRBV4-1 to TRBJ2-5, with D uncertain. This CDR3 spans 14 amino acids. Between the trimmed V and J ends, which lost 5 bases and 3 bases, there was a span of 13 bases. The germline CDR1 and CDR2 sequences are MGHRA and YSYEKL. CDR3: CASSKRQLEETQYF. Written as DNA, the CDR3 is TGCGCCAGCAGCAAAAGGCAGTTAGAAGAGACCCAGTACTTC.

This sequence joins TRBV10-1 and TRBJ2-3, with D perhaps being TRBD1 or TRBD2 (5 bases each). The CDR3 covers 14 residues. Germline V gives CDR1 WNHNN, CDR2 SYGVQD (reference sequence). With 2 bases removed from V and 8 bases from J, the gap between germline ends came to 14 bases. Written as DNA, the CDR3 is TGCGCCAGCAGTGAGGAGGGGACGGGTGGTACGCAGTATTTT. Translated: CASSEEGTGGTQYF.

This sequence joins TRBV10-1 and TRBJ2-3; 10 nucleotides align to TRBD1. The CDR3 runs to 20 residues. Unmatched junction bases numbered 18, after V lost 4 bases and J lost 2 bases. Looked up from germline, CDR1 is WNHNN and CDR2 is SYGVQD (reference sequence). Here the CDR3 DNA reads TGCGCCAGCAGTGGGAAGCGAGTGGGACAGGGGCTTACCAACACAGATACGCAGTATTTT. It yields the protein CASSGKRVGQGLTNTDTQYF.

The genes are TRBV19 and TRBJ2-3; 9 nucleotides match TRBD1. V lost 9 bases and J lost 3; bases outside the gene matches: 4. Germline V gene sequence: CDR1 LNHDA, CDR2 SQIVND (reference sequence). The CDR3 totals 13 residues. CDR3 protein: CASGQGRTDTQYF. As DNA, the CDR3 is TGTGCCAGCGGACAGGGGAGGACAGATACGCAGTATTTT.

The chain employs TRBV18 and TRBJ2-3; D may be TRBD1 (5 bases). Germline V gene sequence: CDR1 KGHSH, CDR2 LQKENI. The CDR3 is 18 amino acids. Trimming removed 2 bases at V and 0 bases at J, with 18 bases between. Here the CDR3 reads CASSPGTGWKSSTDTQYF. As DNA, the CDR3 is TGTGCCAGCTCACCAGGAACAGGTTGGAAATCTAGCACAGATACGCAGTATTTT.

This chain links TRBV15 with TRBJ2-5, with D maybe TRBD2 (6 bases). Germline V gene sequence: CDR1 LNHNV, CDR2 YYDKDF (reference sequence). The CDR3 length is 15 residues. Trimming pared 1 base from V and 2 bases from J, leaving 11 bases between. The CDR3 protein is CATSRAGGGQETQYF. DNA of the CDR3: TGTGCCACCAGCAGAGCTGGAGGAGGGCAAGAGACCCAGTACTTC.

The chain couples TRBV3-1 (or the pseudogene TRBV3-2) to TRBJ2-3; 8 nucleotides match TRBD2. This CDR3 region has 15 residues. Germline CDR1 LGHDT, CDR2 YNNKEL (reference sequence). The J segment lost 2 bases and the V segment lost 5 bases, leaving 6 bases of the junction unmatched. In nucleotides, the CDR3 is TGTGCCAGCAGCTCCGCGGGGGGCGTCACAGATACGCAGTATTTT. Translation: CASSSAGGVTDTQYF.

V gene TRBV18 combines with J gene TRBJ2-7, with D unresolved. V lost 2 bases to trimming and J lost 3 bases, with 11 bases between them. Per germline, CDR1 KGHSH and CDR2 LQKENI. The CDR3 sequence is 14 residues long. CDR3 sequence (DNA): TGTGCCAGCTCACCAATCAAGGGTATCTACGAGCAGTACGTC. Its protein product is CASSPIKGIYEQYV.

V gene TRBV29-1 combines with J gene TRBJ1-3, with 9 positions matching TRBD1. The CDR3 spans 15 residues. Germline V lookup: CDR1 SQVTM, CDR2 ANQGSEA. V lost 2 bases, J lost 4 bases, and 6 bases stayed unmatched. The CDR3 loop reads CSVETGTGLGNTIYF. CDR3 sequence (DNA): TGCAGCGTTGAAACCGGGACAGGGCTGGGAAACACCATATATTTT.

This sequence joins TRBV7-3 and TRBJ1-1; D not resolved. This CDR3 comprises 15 residues. Germline loops: CDR1 SGHTA, CDR2 FQGTGA. Trimming left V 0 bases short and J 4 bases short, with 12 bases between. This chain's CDR3 is CASSLTPTIFTEAFF. The CDR3 nucleotides are TGTGCCAGCAGCTTAACCCCGACAATTTTCACTGAAGCTTTCTTT.

The rearrangement joins TRBV5-1 to TRBJ1-1; 10 bases agree with TRBD1. This CDR3 is built from 15 residues. The V gene's germline CDR1 is SGHRS and CDR2 YFSETQ. J was trimmed by 4 bases and V by 0 bases; bases with no gene match: 3. In nucleotides, the CDR3 is TGCGCCAGCAGCTTGGAGGGACAGGGGATCACTGAAGCTTTCTTT. It translates to CASSLEGQGITEAFF.

This chain links TRBV30 with TRBJ2-7, with TRBD1 matching over 9 bases. Trimming cost V 3 bases and J 3 bases; bases outside gene matches: 3. Looked up from germline, CDR1 is GTSNPN and CDR2 is SVGIG (reference sequence). The CDR3 runs 13 residues. CDR3 region: CAWRSGQGYEQYV. In nucleotides, the CDR3 is TGTGCCTGGAGATCGGGACAGGGCTACGAGCAGTACGTC.

The chain carries TRBV24-1 and TRBJ1-1; D call uncertain. Trimming removed 3 bases from V and 4 bases from J, with 8 bases in between. The germline gives CDR1 KGHDR, CDR2 SFDVKD. The CDR3 is 13 amino acids. CDR3 sequence: CATSDLWGTEAFF. CDR3 nucleotides: TGTGCCACCAGTGATCTATGGGGCACTGAAGCTTTCTTT.

The chain has TRBV5-1 and TRBJ2-6, with 7 bases matching TRBD1. The V gene end was trimmed by 3 bases and the J gene end by 1 base; junction bases not matched to a gene: 10. From germline, CDR1 is SGHRS and CDR2 YFSETQ. The CDR3 sequence is 18 residues long. The CDR3 DNA is TGCGCCAGCAGCTCCGACGCGACAGGGTGGTCTGGGGCCAACGTCCTGACTTTC. It yields the protein CASSSDATGWSGANVLTF.

Only a few counts were recorded for this clone. The junction shows a germline mismatch at one end, possibly a read error. The chain couples TRBV4-1 to TRBJ1-2; 9 bases align to TRBD1. The CDR3 consists of 14 residues. Germline V CDR1 and CDR2: MGHRA, YSYEKL. The CDR3 nucleotides are TGCGCCAGCAGCTCCCCCGGACAGGGGATCGCATTGTCCTTC. Its translation: CASSSPGQGIALSF.

The chain combines TRBV9 with TRBJ1-1; D remains ambiguous. V was clipped by 0 bases and J by 4 bases, with 7 bases between them. The germline gives CDR1 SGDLS, CDR2 YYNGEE. The CDR3 sequence is 13 residues long. The CDR3: CASSVAPSTEAFF. The CDR3 nucleotides read TGTGCCAGCAGCGTAGCACCCTCCACTGAAGCTTTCTTT.

The CDR3 DNA reads TGTGCCAGCAGACCCTACAGGGTCGGCACTGAAGCTTTCTTT. Amino acid sequence: CASRPYRVGTEAFF. This chain uses TRBV28 with TRBJ1-1, with TRBD1 as a possible D gene (6 bases). Trimming removed 6 bases at V and 4 bases at J, with 15 bases between. CDR3 size: 14 residues. CDR1 and CDR2 from the germline V gene are MDHEN and SYDVKM.

This clone was recorded only once. The chain joins TRBV19 to TRBJ1-2; weak D call: TRBD1 (6 bases). There are 14 residues in the CDR3. Germline-derived CDR1 and CDR2 are LNHDA and SQIVND (reference sequence). The germline V and J ends were trimmed by 0 bases and 4 bases, with 9 bases remaining between them. The CDR3 reads CASSIEQGPYGYTF. Written as DNA, the CDR3 is TGTGCCAGTAGTATAGAGCAGGGGCCCTATGGCTACACCTTC.